One and the same sample provided the 5 T cell receptor beta chains below, sequenced in a study of a mutant IDH1 vaccine in newly diagnosed glioma. Repertoires were generated with immunoSEQ multiplex PCR, while TCRdb's copy carries only in-frame clones and drops some. The data contain around 100,000 clones, 82% of them singletons. Time point defined: baseline, week 1 (first vaccination visit). Treatment of the sample: pre-vaccination baseline after standard-of-care therapy. The material sequenced was PBMCs, taken from a glioma patient treated with radiotherapy, temozolomide or both. Every receptor here comes from a man between 40 and 49 years old with glioma. Some clones in this sample may be carry-over from other donors' samples.

The chain is built from TRBV6-5 and TRBJ1-4; tentatively, D is TRBD1 (5 bases). The V gene lost 0 bases and the J gene lost 7 bases, with 12 bases spanning the gap. Germline V gene lookup returns CDR1 MNHEY and CDR2 SVGAGI. The CDR3 sequence is 15 residues long. CDR3 nucleotides: TGTGCCAGCAGTTACTCATGGGGGGTCGCTGAAAAACTGTTTTTT. It codes for CASSYSWGVAEKLFF.

The chain recombines TRBV5-6 with TRBJ1-2, with D perhaps TRBD1 (5 bases). The CDR3 is 13 residues long. V lost 0 bases and J 4 bases, leaving 7 bases between the germline ends. The germline V gene has CDR1 SGHDT and CDR2 YYEEEE. CDR3 coding DNA: TGTGCCAGCAGCTTGGAGGGGATCTATGGCTACACCTTC. This codes for CASSLEGIYGYTF.

V and J are TRBV5-1 and TRBJ1-6, with 10 bases fitting TRBD1. The CDR3 totals 16 residues. Trimming took 4 bases from V and 7 from J; bases not matched to a gene: 8. The germline CDR1 and CDR2 sequences are SGHRS and YFSETQ. The CDR3 coding sequence is TGCGCCAGCAGCGGACAGGGGGAGAGCTTGAATTCACCCCTCCACTTT. Protein: CASSGQGESLNSPLHF.

The gene calls are TRBV6-5 and TRBJ1-2; 8 bases fit TRBD1. Germline assignment: CDR1 MNHEY and CDR2 SVGAGI. CDR3 length: 13 residues. V shed 6 bases and J 5 bases; nucleotides not matched to a gene: 5. The CDR3 loop reads CASSSRQGYGYTF. DNA of the CDR3: TGTGCCAGCAGCTCCCGACAGGGGTATGGCTACACCTTC.

The chain carries TRBV10-3 and TRBJ1-4; 11 nucleotides match TRBD1. Germline CDR1 reads ENHRY; CDR2 reads SYGVKD. V lost 10 bases, J lost 6 bases, and 1 base stayed unmatched. The CDR3 loop spans 12 amino acids. DNA of the CDR3: TGTGCCACGGGACAGGGGGATGAAAAACTGTTTTTT. Translating it yields CATGQGDEKLFF.